This TCR beta chain was observed in a study of blood T cell repertoires in COVID-19 (dated by TCRdb to between 2020 and 2021). Study-wide context: Samples from collaborators originated in the United States, Italy and Spain and spanned both the acute and convalescent phases of COVID-19. HLA class I and class II types, where available, came from metadata supplied by the sample provider rather than from assay-based typing. Deeply sampled blood TCRbeta repertoires from subjects exposed to, actively infected with, or recovered from COVID-19 were included in the dataset. The samples were drawn from the first 160 participants of the ongoing ImmuneRACE study and from some 1,300 subjects provided by 6 global collaborators. The repertoires were made available in a free public database intended to serve as a resource for research on the immune response to SARS-CoV-2. The sample metadata nearly always contained a de-identified subject ID, COVID-19 status, age in years and sex. The material from the prospective study consisted of cDNA or gDNA derived from T cells, B-cell-depleted T cells, or PBMCs.

TCRbeta CDR3 regions were amplified from genomic DNA using the immunoSEQ Assay, a bias-controlled multiplex PCR. The study's own analysis went as follows. Nucleated cell counts per sample were estimated from amplification of reference gene primers within the assay. To quantify the absolute abundance of each unique TCRbeta CDR3 rearrangement, sequence reads were collapsed and filtered. For each sample, productive Simpson clonality was calculated as the square root of Simpson's diversity index over productive rearrangements. This is the immuneACCESS table as TCRdb keeps it, with only in-frame sequences that have V and J called. A part of the clones is gone; compared with another copy, unresolved V genes explain less than half, and the rest is unexplained. The DNA gave D and trimming, while V, J and clone size come from that table. A total of roughly 250,000 clones appear in this sample, roughly 82% of them only once. The ten most abundant clones make up 4.7% of the sample.

Counted from cysteine to phenylalanine, this CDR3 has 13 amino acids. CDR3 DNA only is kept here, 39 bases in frame from base 1. CDR1 and CDR2 (MNHEY, SVGAGI) derive from the germline V gene. Deletion took 11 bases off V and 0 bases off J, with a span of 13 bases between the germline ends. Whole blood was collected in K2EDTA tubes by collaborating institutions according to the institutions' own protocols. For TCRbeta analysis, collaborators shipped samples in one of three forms: frozen whole blood, isolated PBMCs, or DNA extracted from either of those sample types. The investigation overall reported the following: Clinical and demographic metadata were provided uncurated, with the amount varying by source and participant.

This clone was counted a few times. It lacks a known antigen. Within one base of it there is no much larger clone, and no base qualities were kept. The TCR comes from a woman in her sixties or seventies with acute or convalescent COVID-19. The chain uses TRBV6-5 and TRBJ1-1; the best D guess is TRBD1, with 5 bases matching. The material sequenced was peripheral blood. The nucleotides read TGTGCCGGTCGACAGAACATGAACACTGAAGCTTTCTTT. Its product reads: CAGRQNMNTEAFF.